This entry is about one T cell receptor (beta chain). Its antigen is currently unknown. Trimming pared 5 bases from V and 5 bases from J, leaving 9 bases between. CDR1 and CDR2 (germline): SGHTA, FQGTGA. The CDR3 has 13 amino acids. This sample is drawn from a study of OX40 agonist ivuxolimab in advanced cancers. Study outcomes and limitations: Blood T cells, both CD4+ and CD8+, expanded clonally by week 6 at 0.1 to 3.0 mg/kg. Expanded clones tended on average to be more numerous among CD8+ T cells than CD4+.

On cycle 4 day 1 and cycle 7 day 1, as well as at baseline, blood was sampled. TCRdb keeps only in-frame clones here, not all; method: immunoSEQ multiplex PCR. Of 91,000 or so clones in the sample, 94% were seen once. The TCR comes from an adult with an advanced solid tumor such as melanoma, head and neck, liver or kidney cancer. The sequences come from CD4+ or CD8+ T cells sorted from blood, collected in a trial of the OX40 agonist ivuxolimab. The chain combines TRBV7-3 with TRBJ2-2, with D uncertain. The CDR3 region is CASSPPGTGELFF. The DNA for the CDR3 is TGTGCCAGCAGCCCTCCCGGGACCGGGGAGCTGTTTTTT.